This TCR beta chain came from a study of immune cell composition in non-small cell lung cancer. Study-wide points: Tumour TCR-beta clonality was not significantly tied to smoking pack-years.

DNA was extracted from unsorted cell suspensions stored frozen. The germline CDR1 and CDR2 sequences are LNHDA and SQIVND (reference sequence). J lost 7 bases, V lost 6 bases, and 1 base had no gene match. CDR3 length: 12 amino acids. Regarding this clone: Antigen specificity is unknown.

Sequencing was performed with immunoSEQ multiplex PCR; in TCRdb, only in-frame clones are kept and a portion is missing. The sample consists of about 2,500 clones, 60% to 85% of them appearing once. Sequenced sample: lung tumor tissue. The rearrangement joins TRBV19 to TRBJ2-1; 9 bases line up with TRBD2. This TCR was sampled from a human donor with non-small cell lung cancer. Here the CDR3 reads CASRRGGNEQFF. In nucleotides, the CDR3 is TGTGCCAGTAGGCGGGGGGGTAATGAGCAGTTCTTC.